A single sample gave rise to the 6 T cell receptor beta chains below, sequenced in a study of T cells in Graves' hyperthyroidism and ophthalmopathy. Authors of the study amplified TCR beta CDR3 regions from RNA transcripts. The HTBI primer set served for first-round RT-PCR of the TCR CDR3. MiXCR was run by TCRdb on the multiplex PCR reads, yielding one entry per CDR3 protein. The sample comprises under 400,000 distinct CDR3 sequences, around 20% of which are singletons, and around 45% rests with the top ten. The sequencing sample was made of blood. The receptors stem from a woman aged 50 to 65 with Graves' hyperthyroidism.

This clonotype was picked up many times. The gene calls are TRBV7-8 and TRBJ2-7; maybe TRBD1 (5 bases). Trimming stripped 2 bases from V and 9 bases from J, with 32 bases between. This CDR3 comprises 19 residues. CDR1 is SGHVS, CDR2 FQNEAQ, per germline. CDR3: CASSLTPWSPLAGSWRQYF. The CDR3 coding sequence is TGTGCCAGCAGCTTAACCCCCTGGAGCCCCCTGGCAGGGTCTTGGAGGCAGTACTTC.

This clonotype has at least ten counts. CDR3 sequence (DNA): TGTGCCTGGAGTCGGACTGCCTCAGATACGCAGTATTTT. This encodes CAWSRTASDTQYF. J is TRBJ2-3 and V is TRBV30; a possible D gene is TRBD2 (5 bases). Deletions cut 2 bases from V and 4 bases from J, with 10 bases between. Germline CDR1 and CDR2: GTSNPN and SVGIG (reference sequence). The CDR3 totals 13 residues.

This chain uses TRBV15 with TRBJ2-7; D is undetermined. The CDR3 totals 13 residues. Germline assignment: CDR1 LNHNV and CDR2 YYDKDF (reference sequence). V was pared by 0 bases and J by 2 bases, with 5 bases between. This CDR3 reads CATSRDLAYEQYF. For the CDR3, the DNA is TGTGCCACCAGCAGAGATCTCGCCTACGAGCAGTACTTC.

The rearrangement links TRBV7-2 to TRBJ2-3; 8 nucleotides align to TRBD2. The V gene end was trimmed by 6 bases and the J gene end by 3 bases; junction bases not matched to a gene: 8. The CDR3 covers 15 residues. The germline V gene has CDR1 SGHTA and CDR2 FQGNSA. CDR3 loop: CASSAREAPTDTQYF. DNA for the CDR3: TGTGCCAGCAGTGCGCGGGAGGCCCCGACAGATACGCAGTATTTT.

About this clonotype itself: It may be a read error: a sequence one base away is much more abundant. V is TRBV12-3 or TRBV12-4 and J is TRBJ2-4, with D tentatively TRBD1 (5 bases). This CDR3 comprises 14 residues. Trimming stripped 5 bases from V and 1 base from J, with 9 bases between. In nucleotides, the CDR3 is TGTGCCAGCAGTCCCGCAGGGGCCAAAAACATTCAGTACTTC. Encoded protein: CASSPAGAKNIQYF.

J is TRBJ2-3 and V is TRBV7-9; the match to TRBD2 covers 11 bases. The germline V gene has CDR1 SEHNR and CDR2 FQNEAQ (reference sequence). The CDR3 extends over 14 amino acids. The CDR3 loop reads CAHSSGGAPDTQYF. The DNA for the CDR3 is TGTGCGCACAGTAGCGGGGGGGCCCCAGATACGCAGTATTTT.